What follows are 25 T cell receptor beta chains derived from one specimen sequenced in a study of blood T cell repertoires in COVID-19. Produced via immunoSEQ multiplex PCR; TCRdb's table is partial and in-frame only. The table lists 380,000 or so clones, roughly 90% of them singletons. Sample: PBMCs or T cells enriched from blood (not recorded which). Receptor source: a woman aged 25 to 45 with acute COVID-19.

The CDR3 here is CASSLSRGSNQPQHF. In nucleotides, the CDR3 is TGTGCCAGCAGCTTGAGTCGCGGGAGCAATCAGCCCCAGCATTTT. The chain recombines TRBV7-2 with TRBJ1-5, with unresolved D. The germline gives CDR1 SGHTA, CDR2 FQGNSA. The ends were cut back, 3 bases at V and 1 base at J, with 10 bases in the middle. The CDR3 has 15 residues.

This chain links TRBV27 with TRBJ1-2, with 9 bases lining up with TRBD1. Germline CDR1 MNHEY, CDR2 SMNVEV (reference sequence). The length of the CDR3 is 17 residues. With V trimmed by 7 bases and J by 7 bases, 19 bases remained unmatched. The CDR3 DNA reads as TGTGCCAGCACCATTATCCCGATTAACAGGGGGCCTAGTGGCTACACCTTC. Translated: CASTIIPINRGPSGYTF.

This sequence joins TRBV7-6 and TRBJ1-3; 7 nucleotides match TRBD1. CDR1 SGHVS and CDR2 FNYEAQ come from the germline V gene. V was pared by 1 base and J by 4 bases, with 4 bases of the junction left unmatched. CDR3 size: 15 residues. The CDR3 is CASSLGGGAGNTIYF. The CDR3 region has the DNA TGTGCCAGCAGCTTAGGAGGGGGCGCGGGAAACACCATATATTTT.

This clone has just one count. The V gene is TRBV4-1, the J gene TRBJ2-3; the match to TRBD2 covers 14 bases. V shed 1 base, J shed 2 bases, and the junction held 14 bases outside the gene matches. Per germline, CDR1 MGHRA and CDR2 YSYEKL. The CDR3 is 21 residues long. Written as DNA, the CDR3 is TGCGCCAGCAGCCAAGGGTTCGGACTAGCGGGGGGCCCCGACCCCACAGATACGCAGTATTTT. Residues: CASSQGFGLAGGPDPTDTQYF.

The V call is TRBV15, the J call TRBJ2-6; 7 bases are shared with TRBD2. V lost 1 base, J lost 0 bases, and 9 bases stayed unmatched. Germline-derived CDR1 and CDR2 are LNHNV and YYDKDF (reference sequence). The CDR3 consists of 19 residues. Written as DNA, the CDR3 is TGTGCCACCAGCAGAGGTTCTAGCGGAGACCTCTCTGGGGCCAACGTCCTGACTTTC. This codes for CATSRGSSGDLSGANVLTF.

This chain uses TRBV20-1 with TRBJ2-7; possibly TRBD1 for D (5 bases). Trimming shortened V by 3 bases and J by 2 bases, and 14 bases separated the two germline ends. This CDR3 has 14 residues. CDR1 is DFQATT, CDR2 SNEGSKA, per germline (reference sequence). CDR3 nucleotides: TGCAGTGCTAGTCAGGGCACTGCAACCTACGAGCAGTACTTC. This codes for CSASQGTATYEQYF.

This clone was picked up a small number of times. The chain combines TRBV9 with TRBJ2-7; maybe TRBD1 (6 bases). This CDR3 is built from 15 residues. V lost 4 bases, J lost 0 bases, and 14 bases lay in between. Germline V gene sequence: CDR1 SGDLS, CDR2 YYNGEE. As DNA, the CDR3 is TGTGCCAGCAGCCCGAGACAGGAGAGCTCCTACGAGCAGTACTTC. Translating gives CASSPRQESSYEQYF.

CDR3 coding DNA: TGTGCCAGCAGTTACGGGACAGGGGACTATGGCTACACCTTC. Translation gives CASSYGTGDYGYTF. The rearrangement joins TRBV6-5 to TRBJ1-2, with 10 bases aligning to TRBD1. The CDR3 has 14 residues. CDR1 and CDR2 (germline): MNHEY, SVGAGI. Trimming at V came to 2 bases and at J to 3 bases, leaving 0 bases not matched to a gene.

The V call is TRBV7-2, the J call TRBJ2-7; 9 nucleotides line up with TRBD2. The V segment lost 3 bases and the J segment 1 base; nucleotides outside the gene matches: 4. The germline CDR1 and CDR2 sequences are SGHTA and FQGNSA. The CDR3 has 15 residues. The DNA for the CDR3 is TGTGCCAGCAGCTTGGTAGCGGGGGCTTCCTACGAGCAGTACTTC. Amino acid sequence: CASSLVAGASYEQYF.

With respect to this clone: A read error may produce the germline difference seen at one junction end. The chain recombines TRBV29-1 with TRBJ1-2; 8 bases fit TRBD1. The length of the CDR3 is 14 residues. Germline CDR1 and CDR2: SQVTM and ANQGSEA. The DNA for the CDR3 is TGCAGCGTCGAAGACAGGGGATGGGACTATGGCTACACCTTC. The encoded protein is CSVEDRGWDYGYTF.

This clone showed up just once. This rearrangement joins TRBV30 to TRBJ1-1; a weak D match, TRBD1 (6 bases). Trimming pared 8 bases from V and 3 bases from J, leaving 10 bases between. Germline V lookup: CDR1 GTSNPN, CDR2 SVGIG (reference sequence). This CDR3 spans 11 amino acids. The chain's CDR3 is CAGTGHTEAFF. CDR3 sequence (DNA): TGTGCCGGAACAGGGCACACTGAAGCTTTCTTT.

The chain combines TRBV5-1 with TRBJ2-5, with 8 bases identical to TRBD2. The CDR3 is made up of 15 amino acids. Germline V gives CDR1 SGHRS, CDR2 YFSETQ. With V trimmed by 1 base and J by 3 bases, 5 bases remained unmatched. The CDR3 reads CASSLTSGVEETQYF. The CDR3 nucleotides are TGCGCCAGCAGCTTGACTAGCGGTGTTGAAGAGACCCAGTACTTC.

The chain is built from TRBV7-2 and TRBJ1-5; D is ambiguous. V was shortened by 1 base and J by 7 bases, with 17 bases between the two germline ends. Germline loops: CDR1 SGHTA, CDR2 FQGNSA. This CDR3 contains 16 residues. This chain's CDR3 is CASSLDRAGEGQPQHF. The CDR3 DNA reads TGTGCCAGCAGCTTAGATAGGGCAGGAGAGGGCCAGCCCCAGCATTTT. Filled out from reference TRBV7-2 and TRBJ1-5, the complete variable domain reads GAGVSQSPSNKVTEKGKDVELRCDPISGHTALYWYRQSLGQGLEFLIYFQGNSAPDKSGLPSDRFSAERTGGSVSTLTIQRTQQEDSAVYLCASSLDRAGEGQPQHFGDGTRLSIL.

This rearrangement joins TRBV5-1 to TRBJ2-7, with D possibly matching TRBD1 (6 bases). Trimming took 1 base from V and 5 from J, leaving 7 bases between them. In germline, CDR1 is SGHRS, CDR2 YFSETQ. The CDR3 is 12 residues long. The CDR3 protein is CASSLTGNEQYF. DNA for the CDR3: TGCGCCAGCAGCTTGACAGGGAACGAGCAGTACTTC.

The rearrangement uses TRBV29-1 and TRBJ2-7, with 7 bases identical to TRBD1. V dropped 7 bases and J dropped 0; count of bases not matched to a gene: 6. Germline assignment: CDR1 SQVTM and CDR2 ANQGSEA. This CDR3 contains 13 residues. DNA of the CDR3: TGCAGCGCACGGGACAGCTACTCCTACGAGCAGTACTTC. Protein: CSARDSYSYEQYF.

The chain joins TRBV9 to TRBJ1-5; 7 nucleotides line up with TRBD1. In germline, CDR1 is SGDLS, CDR2 YYNGEE. J lost 7 bases, V lost 0 bases, and 7 bases had no gene match. There are 15 residues in the CDR3. The CDR3 DNA follows: TGTGCCAGCAGCGTAGCAGGGGACAGTAGGCAGCCCCAGCATTTT. It encodes CASSVAGDSRQPQHF.

The chain is built from TRBV10-2 and TRBJ2-5; 11 bases agree with TRBD2. Germline CDR1 reads WSHSY; CDR2 reads SAAADI. This CDR3 region has 14 residues. The junction had 16 bases not matched to a gene; V was cut back by 9 bases and J by 13 bases. The CDR3 reads CASIPGTSGPPWYF. DNA of the CDR3: TGCGCCAGTATACCCGGGACTAGCGGACCGCCCTGGTACTTC.

As to this clone: A junction end diverges from the germline sequence, so it may reflect a read error. V is TRBV11-1 and J is TRBJ2-7; perhaps TRBD2 as D (6 bases). Germline lookup yields CDR1 SGHAT and CDR2 FQDESV (reference sequence). The CDR3 totals 14 residues. CDR3: CASSLSGETYEQYF. In DNA form, the CDR3 reads TGTGCCAGTAGCTTATCGGGGGAAACCTACGAGCAGTACTTC.

The chain combines TRBV6-4 with TRBJ1-1; the D is unclear. Trimming took off 4 bases at V and 2 bases at J, with 8 bases between the two ends. Germline lookup yields CDR1 MRHNA and CDR2 SNTAGT. The CDR3 contains 13 residues. The CDR3 here is CASSASANTEAFF. The CDR3, as DNA: TGTGCCAGCAGTGCCTCGGCTAACACTGAAGCTTTCTTT.

The chain couples TRBV7-2 to TRBJ2-3, with D uncertain. The CDR3 extends over 12 amino acids. The germline CDR1 and CDR2 sequences are SGHTA and FQGNSA. The V end lost 5 bases, the J end lost 6 bases, and 9 bases lay between the germline ends. CDR3 sequence: CASSLTSDTQYF. CDR3 bases: TGTGCCAGCAGCCTAACTTCGGATACGCAGTATTTT.

The chain links TRBV7-3 to TRBJ2-3; TRBD2 agrees at 9 bases. Looked up from germline, CDR1 is SGHTA and CDR2 is FQGTGA. Trimming cost V 2 bases and J 4 bases; bases outside gene matches: 1. There are 14 residues in the CDR3. DNA of the CDR3: TGTGCCAGCAGCTTAGGCGGGGGGGCAGATACGCAGTATTTT. Translated: CASSLGGGADTQYF.

In the case of this clone: Other DNA sequences from this sample encode an identical CDR3 as well. The gene calls are TRBV30 and TRBJ1-2, with TRBD1 as a possible D gene (6 bases). CDR1 and CDR2 (germline): GTSNPN, SVGIG (reference sequence). The CDR3 has 13 residues. Trimming removed 3 bases from V and 0 bases from J, with 8 bases in between. CDR3 region: CAWSPGANYGYTF. DNA of the CDR3: TGTGCCTGGAGCCCAGGGGCTAACTATGGCTACACCTTC.

The chain recombines TRBV6-2 or TRBV6-3 with TRBJ1-1; 9 nucleotides line up with TRBD1. This CDR3 has 19 amino acids. V dropped 2 bases and J dropped 1; count of bases not matched to a gene: 14. CDR1 MNHEY and CDR2 SVGEGT come from the germline V gene. The CDR3 bases are TGTGCCAGCAGTTACCTGAATACAGGGGGCGAATTTCGGAACACTGAAGCTTTCTTT. Its protein is CASSYLNTGGEFRNTEAFF.

The chain recombines TRBV7-9 with TRBJ1-1, with D uncertain. Germline CDR1 SEHNR, CDR2 FQNEAQ (reference sequence). Trimming took off 3 bases at V and 1 base at J, with 15 bases between the two ends. The CDR3 has 16 amino acids. The DNA of the CDR3 is TGTGCCAGCAGCTTGGTAGATGGCGGATCGAACACTGAAGCTTTCTTT. This gives the protein CASSLVDGGSNTEAFF.

This clone was observed a single time. J is TRBJ2-1 and V is TRBV3-1 (or the pseudogene TRBV3-2), with 9 bases identical to TRBD2. CDR3 size: 16 residues. The V gene end was trimmed by 1 base and the J gene end by 7 bases; junction bases not matched to a gene: 8. Germline values: CDR1 LGHDT, CDR2 YNNKEL (reference sequence). The CDR3 DNA reads as TGTGCCAGCAGCCAAGTATCAGCGGGGGGTAAGAATGAGCAGTTCTTC. Protein: CASSQVSAGGKNEQFF.